The 25 T cell receptor beta chains reported below all come from one sample, sequenced in a study of blood T cell repertoires in COVID-19. TCRdb keeps only in-frame clones here, not all; method: immunoSEQ multiplex PCR. Here the sample spans about 72,000 clones, around 85% being singletons. The sequenced sample was peripheral blood. The source of these receptors is a woman of 80 years or more with active or convalescent COVID-19.

The genes are TRBV2 and TRBJ1-2; TRBD1 agrees at 8 bases. CDR1 is SNHLY and CDR2 is FYNNEI in the germline V gene. CDR3 length equals 18 residues. V gave up 4 bases and J gave up 4 bases; unmatched junction bases: 17. CDR3 protein: CASSVIGVGTGLLYGYTF. DNA of the CDR3: TGTGCCAGCAGTGTGATTGGGGTGGGGACAGGCTTACTCTATGGCTACACCTTC.

This clone has a handful of counts. This chain links TRBV24-1 with TRBJ1-2; TRBD1 matches 12 bases. CDR3 length equals 15 residues. The ends lost 8 bases at V and 5 bases at J; junction bases unmatched: 8. CDR1 KGHDR and CDR2 SFDVKD come from the germline V gene. The CDR3 reads CATNQTGQGAYGYTF. The DNA of the CDR3 is TGTGCCACCAATCAGACGGGACAGGGGGCTTATGGCTACACCTTC.

The chain uses TRBV28 and TRBJ1-5, with TRBD1 matching over 7 bases. The CDR3 length is 16 residues. V lost 4 bases and J lost 5; bases outside the gene matches: 11. Per the germline V gene, CDR1 is MDHEN and CDR2 is SYDVKM. CDR3 nucleotides: TGTGCCAGCAGTTCAAAATATGGGACAGTCGATCAGCCCCAGCATTTT. This translates into CASSSKYGTVDQPQHF.

The table lists this clone with a few counts. The V call is TRBV18, the J call TRBJ2-2; 9 nucleotides line up with TRBD1. V shed 2 bases and J 6 bases; nucleotides not matched to a gene: 4. The germline V gene encodes CDR1 KGHSH and CDR2 LQKENI. The length of the CDR3 is 15 residues. The chain's CDR3 is CASSPRTGAAGELFF. CDR3 DNA sequence: TGTGCCAGCTCACCAAGGACAGGGGCCGCCGGGGAGCTGTTTTTT.

This chain links TRBV18 with TRBJ1-2; the D gene is possibly TRBD1 (5 bases). V was clipped by 0 bases and J by 6 bases, with 14 bases between them. This CDR3 has 15 amino acids. Per the germline V gene, CDR1 is KGHSH and CDR2 is LQKENI. The CDR3 nucleotides are TGTGCCAGCTCACCACCGGCAGGGAAGAACGATGGCTACACCTTC. This codes for CASSPPAGKNDGYTF. Full variable domain (remainder filled in from reference TRBV18 and TRBJ1-2): NAGVMQNPRHLVRRRGQEARLRCSPMKGHSHVYWYRQLPEEGLKFMVYLQKENIIDESGMPKERFSAEFPKEGPSILRIQQVVRGDSAAYFCASSPPAGKNDGYTFGSGTRLTVV.

The CDR3 loop is CASRSVSGVPSYEQYF. The CDR3 DNA sequence: TGTGCCAGCAGATCAGTAAGCGGGGTACCTTCCTACGAGCAGTACTTC. The chain links TRBV2 to TRBJ2-7, with 7 bases that match TRBD2. The CDR3 loop spans 16 amino acids. With V trimmed by 6 bases and J by 1 base, 12 bases remained unmatched. Germline V gene lookup returns CDR1 SNHLY and CDR2 FYNNEI.

The chain carries TRBV19 and TRBJ2-2, with TRBD1 identical over 7 bases. After removal of 0 bases from V and 3 bases from J, the junction contained 4 bases not matched to a gene. The CDR3 loop spans 16 amino acids. CDR1 and CDR2 from the germline V gene are LNHDA and SQIVND (reference sequence). The CDR3 nucleotides read TGTGCCAGTAGTATAGAACAGGGGCTTTACACCGGGGAGCTGTTTTTT. Protein sequence: CASSIEQGLYTGELFF.

The J gene is TRBJ2-4, the V gene TRBV5-8; 7 positions agree with TRBD1. This CDR3 is 16 amino acids long. CDR1 and CDR2 from the germline V gene are SGHTS and YDEGEE. With 4 bases clipped from V and 0 bases from J, the junction kept 7 bases outside the gene matches. CDR3 nucleotide sequence: TGTGCCAGCAGCCGGGGACAGTTACTAGCCAAAAACATTCAGTACTTC. It encodes CASSRGQLLAKNIQYF.

The chain is built from TRBV29-1 and TRBJ2-3, with 7 bases matching TRBD1. The V gene's germline CDR1 is SQVTM and CDR2 ANQGSEA. The ends lost 4 bases at V and 0 bases at J; junction bases unmatched: 1. The CDR3 is 13 residues long. The DNA of the CDR3 is TGCAGCGTTGCACAGGGGAGCACAGATACGCAGTATTTT. This codes for CSVAQGSTDTQYF.

The chain combines TRBV5-4 with TRBJ2-7; a possible D gene is TRBD2 (6 bases). Between the trimmed V and J ends, which lost 10 bases and 0 bases, there was a span of 17 bases. Germline CDR1 and CDR2: SGHNT and YYREEE (reference sequence). This CDR3 comprises 14 residues. The CDR3 reads CAGDIGGSSYEQYF. The DNA of the CDR3 is TGTGCCGGAGATATCGGGGGTTCCTCCTACGAGCAGTACTTC.

The V call is TRBV5-1, the J call TRBJ2-1, with 7 bases lining up with TRBD2. Germline trimming cut 7 bases from V and 8 bases from J; bases unmatched to any gene: 18. This CDR3 region has 16 residues. The germline V gene has CDR1 SGHRS and CDR2 YFSETQ. CDR3 in DNA: TGCGCCAGCTCTAATGGCGGGGGTGGGTTGAGCGATGAGCAGTTCTTC. Amino acids: CASSNGGGGLSDEQFF.

The V gene is TRBV6-5, the J gene TRBJ2-1, with 8 bases aligning to TRBD1. The germline V gene encodes CDR1 MNHEY and CDR2 SVGAGI. The CDR3 runs 13 residues. J gave up 9 bases and V 8 bases, and 9 bases lay outside the gene matches. The CDR3 is CASGSTGVGEQFF. DNA for the CDR3: TGTGCCAGCGGCTCGACAGGGGTAGGTGAGCAGTTCTTC.

This chain connects TRBV10-1 to TRBJ2-1; TRBD2 is a possible D gene (5 bases). CDR1 WNHNN and CDR2 SYGVQD come from the germline V gene (reference sequence). Trimming removed 0 bases at V and 6 bases at J, with 12 bases between. This CDR3 has 15 amino acids. CDR3 amino acids: CASSESRPRGNEQFF. CDR3 nucleotides: TGCGCCAGCAGTGAGTCGAGGCCACGGGGCAATGAGCAGTTCTTC.

The chain links TRBV11-3 to TRBJ2-1; D is uncertain. Germline V lookup: CDR1 SGHNT, CDR2 YENEEA. The CDR3 totals 14 residues. The V and J ends lost 1 base and 6 bases respectively, with 10 bases between them. The CDR3 DNA reads TGTGCCAGCAGCTTAGTTGGCGGTGTCAATGAGCAGTTCTTC. This codes for CASSLVGGVNEQFF.

The chain links TRBV2 to TRBJ1-1, with TRBD1 matching over 8 bases. The CDR3 loop spans 14 amino acids. In germline, CDR1 is SNHLY, CDR2 FYNNEI. The V gene end was trimmed by 11 bases and the J gene end by 1 base; junction bases not matched to a gene: 9. CDR3 loop: CAGTRDRTNTEAFF. CDR3 nucleotide sequence: TGTGCCGGAACCCGGGACAGGACGAACACTGAAGCTTTCTTT.

The chain couples TRBV5-1 to TRBJ1-1; 11 bases match TRBD1. There are 17 residues in the CDR3. The V gene's germline CDR1 is SGHRS and CDR2 YFSETQ. J gave up 3 bases and V 0 bases, and 7 bases lay outside the gene matches. The CDR3 DNA reads TGCGCCAGCAGCTTGGCGGGTCGGGACAGGGGGGACACTGAAGCTTTCTTT. Amino acids: CASSLAGRDRGDTEAFF.

This clone has only one observation. V and J are TRBV15 and TRBJ1-5; 7 positions match TRBD1. Germline-derived CDR1 and CDR2 are LNHNV and YYDKDF (reference sequence). Germline trimming cut 5 bases from V and 5 bases from J; bases unmatched to any gene: 9. The CDR3 covers 15 residues. CDR3 residues: CATSEGAGGYQPQHF. The CDR3 region has the DNA TGTGCCACCAGCGAGGGGGCGGGGGGCTATCAGCCCCAGCATTTT.

This clone is labeled as large. The rearrangement joins TRBV5-1 to TRBJ2-2; D is undetermined. CDR1 SGHRS and CDR2 YFSETQ come from the germline V gene. The V end lost 1 base, the J end lost 1 base, and 5 bases lay between the germline ends. The CDR3 extends over 14 amino acids. CDR3 sequence (DNA): TGCGCCAGCAGCTTGCAGGAGAACACCGGGGAGCTGTTTTTT. Its translation: CASSLQENTGELFF.

The chain carries TRBV7-2 and TRBJ1-1; D is undetermined. Trimming took 2 bases from V and 6 from J, leaving 10 bases between them. CDR1 SGHTA and CDR2 FQGNSA come from the germline V gene. CDR3 length equals 13 residues. CDR3 coding DNA: TGTGCCAGCAGCTTACCCCAGGTCTCTGAAGCTTTCTTT. Its protein product is CASSLPQVSEAFF.

The chain joins TRBV25-1 to TRBJ2-2, with TRBD1 matching 9 bases. The germline V gene has CDR1 MGHDK and CDR2 SYGVNS. This CDR3 region has 15 residues. Unmatched junction bases numbered 6, after V lost 4 bases and J lost 6 bases. The CDR3 nucleotides are TGTGCCAGCAGTGTGGGACAGGGATTTTCCGGGGAGCTGTTTTTT. Translation: CASSVGQGFSGELFF.

The chain has TRBV7-4 and TRBJ1-3, with a tentative D call TRBD1 (5 bases). The CDR3 is made up of 16 amino acids. The germline V gene encodes CDR1 SGHVT and CDR2 SQSDAQ. Between the trimmed V and J ends, which lost 3 bases and 3 bases, there was a span of 15 bases. CDR3 region: CASSLNPNRYGNTIYF. The CDR3 DNA follows: TGTGCCAGCAGCTTGAACCCCAACAGGTATGGAAACACCATATATTTT. Filled out from reference TRBV7-4 and TRBJ1-3, the complete variable domain reads GAGVSQSPRYKVAKRGRDVALRCDSISGHVTLYWYRQTLGQGSEVLTYSQSDAQRDKSGRPSGRFSAERPERSVSTLKIQRTEQGDSAVYLCASSLNPNRYGNTIYFGEGSWLTVV.

The rearrangement links TRBV2 to TRBJ2-7; 12 bases line up with TRBD2. CDR3 length equals 14 residues. Germline CDR1 is SNHLY and CDR2 is FYNNEI. Losses at the gene ends were 4 bases for V and 4 bases for J; bases not matched to a gene: 2. CDR3 coding DNA: TGTGCCAGCAGTGGACTAGCGGGAGAGTACGAGCAGTACTTC. It encodes CASSGLAGEYEQYF. Drawing the rest from reference TRBV2 and TRBJ2-7, the complete variable domain is EPEVTQTPSHQVTQMGQEVILRCVPISNHLYFYWYRQILGQKVEFLVSFYNNEISEKSEIFDDQFSVERPDGSNFTLKIRSTKLEDSAMYFCASSGLAGEYEQYFGPGTRLTVT.

The chain joins TRBV28 to TRBJ1-2, with D possibly matching TRBD1 (6 bases). Trimming took off 7 bases at V and 3 bases at J, with 18 bases between the two ends. Germline V gene lookup returns CDR1 MDHEN and CDR2 SYDVKM. The CDR3 length is 15 residues. Here the CDR3 reads CASISEGGQYYGYTF. CDR3 nucleotides: TGTGCCAGCATTTCCGAGGGTGGACAGTACTATGGCTACACCTTC.

The chain uses TRBV25-1 and TRBJ1-2; TRBD1 is a possible D gene (5 bases). In germline, CDR1 is MGHDK, CDR2 SYGVNS. Trimming pared 4 bases from V and 4 bases from J, leaving 22 bases between. The CDR3 spans 17 residues. CDR3 DNA sequence: TGTGCCAGCAGTGGCTCCGCCGGGACCGGGAGGTCCTATGGCTACACCTTC. As protein: CASSGSAGTGRSYGYTF.

This chain uses TRBV18 with TRBJ1-1, with D unresolved. Germline CDR1 KGHSH, CDR2 LQKENI. Trimming shortened V by 3 bases and J by 10 bases, and 12 bases separated the two germline ends. CDR3 size: 12 residues. The CDR3 sequence: CASSPGSPVAFF. In nucleotides, the CDR3 is TGTGCCAGCTCACCGGGGAGCCCCGTAGCTTTCTTT. The full variable domain, completed using reference TRBV18 and TRBJ1-1, is NAGVMQNPRHLVRRRGQEARLRCSPMKGHSHVYWYRQLPEEGLKFMVYLQKENIIDESGMPKERFSAEFPKEGPSILRIQQVVRGDSAAYFCASSPGSPVAFFGQGTRLTVV.